This section outlines one TCR beta chain sequence together with its context. Its antigen remains unidentified. These data are taken from a study of beta chain features in type 1 diabetes. Study conclusions and caveats: Significant though moderate, a shortening of TCRB CDR3s appeared in all four CD4+ subsets of Type 1 diabetes patients. In type 1 diabetes patients, VDJ junctions had fewer insertions; deletions at these junctions were more frequent.

CDR3 length: 18 residues. The germline gives CDR1 MGHRA, CDR2 YSYEKL. V shed 4 bases and J 3 bases; nucleotides not matched to a gene: 17. A single heparinised draw of approximately 0.11 L on average was taken per donor. Of the isolated RNA, all was reverse transcribed, and so the sequenced material was expressed TCRB transcripts. Clones were sequenced by immunoSEQ multiplex PCR, and TCRdb holds only the in-frame ones, with some missing. Among 25,000 or so clones listed, roughly two thirds were seen once. The chain joins TRBV4-1 to TRBJ2-5; TRBD1 aligns across 7 bases. The sample comprised Tregs from blood. The receptor was derived from a woman aged 40 to 50 in good health. CDR3 bases: TGCGCCAGCAGCCCTCCCCCGAGACAGGACAGGTTCAAAGAGACCCAGTACTTC. Residues: CASSPPPRQDRFKETQYF.